Following are 32 T cell receptor beta chains from one sample sequenced in a study of OX40 agonist ivuxolimab in advanced cancers. This table comes from immunoSEQ multiplex PCR, and its TCRdb copy is limited to in-frame clones, with some not included. This sample has approximately 60,000 clones, with roughly 90% found just once. Here the sequenced sample was CD4+ or CD8+ T cells sorted from blood, taken in a trial of the OX40 agonist ivuxolimab. Receptors were obtained from an adult with an advanced solid tumor such as melanoma, head and neck, liver or kidney cancer.

The chain combines TRBV28 with TRBJ2-1; 8 bases match TRBD2. This CDR3 contains 13 residues. V trimming: 3 bases; J trimming: 6 bases; junction bases outside the gene matches: 1. From germline, CDR1 is MDHEN and CDR2 SYDVKM. CDR3 in amino acids: CASSFAGGNEQFF. CDR3 DNA: TGTGCCAGCAGTTTTGCGGGGGGCAATGAGCAGTTCTTC.

This clone was seen only a few times. The J gene is TRBJ1-2, the V gene TRBV19, with TRBD1 matching over 9 bases. Germline values: CDR1 LNHDA, CDR2 SQIVND (reference sequence). Unmatched junction bases numbered 2, after V lost 3 bases and J lost 3 bases. The CDR3 spans 14 residues. CDR3 in amino acids: CASSMDRGDYGYTF. DNA for the CDR3: TGTGCCAGTAGTATGGACAGGGGAGACTATGGCTACACCTTC.

The rearrangement joins TRBV7-3 to TRBJ1-1; 7 bases align to TRBD1. Germline V gives CDR1 SGHTA, CDR2 FQGTGA. CDR3 size: 13 residues. V gave up 5 bases and J gave up 3 bases; unmatched junction bases: 3. The CDR3 nucleotides are TGTGCCAGCAGCCCAACAGGGGACACTGAAGCTTTCTTT. This codes for CASSPTGDTEAFF.

This rearrangement joins TRBV19 to TRBJ2-5; the D is unclear. This CDR3 has 15 residues. V was cut by 4 bases and J by 1 base, with 13 bases left in between. CDR1 and CDR2 (germline): LNHDA, SQIVND (reference sequence). The CDR3 coding sequence is TGTGCCAGTAGTACCCACCGGGCCCCCCAAGAGACCCAGTACTTC. Translating gives CASSTHRAPQETQYF.

The CDR3 loop is CAWSQGAGEQYF. The CDR3 region has the DNA TGTGCCTGGTCACAGGGGGCTGGCGAGCAGTACTTC. The J gene is TRBJ2-7, the V gene TRBV30, with 9 bases that match TRBD1. The CDR3 length is 12 residues. Germline CDR1 is GTSNPN and CDR2 is SVGIG (reference sequence). Trimming cost V 5 bases and J 6 bases; bases outside gene matches: 5.

This chain links TRBV5-4 with TRBJ2-5; perhaps TRBD1 as D (6 bases). Looked up from germline, CDR1 is SGHNT and CDR2 is YYREEE (reference sequence). This CDR3 has 16 amino acids. The V end was cut by 0 bases, the J end by 2 bases, with 14 bases between. CDR3 bases: TGTGCCAGCAGCTTGGGGCTCGCGAGGGGGCAAGAGACCCAGTACTTC. This sequence encodes CASSLGLARGQETQYF.

This clone was detected once. The chain combines TRBV5-1 with TRBJ2-5; weak D call: TRBD2 (5 bases). Trimming left V 0 bases short and J 8 bases short, with 11 bases between. Looked up from germline, CDR1 is SGHRS and CDR2 is YFSETQ. This CDR3 has 13 residues. The CDR3 DNA sequence: TGCGCCAGCAGCTTGGCCTCTACTAGTACCCAGTACTTC. It yields the protein CASSLASTSTQYF.

The rearrangement links TRBV14 to TRBJ2-1, with 10 bases identical to TRBD2. This CDR3 region has 17 residues. CDR1 and CDR2 (germline): SGHDN, FVKESK. V trimming: 0 bases; J trimming: 4 bases; junction bases outside the gene matches: 6. The CDR3 spells CASSQDTRTSGYNEQFF. In DNA form, the CDR3 reads TGTGCCAGCAGCCAAGATACTCGGACTAGCGGTTACAATGAGCAGTTCTTC.

The rearrangement uses TRBV19 and TRBJ1-3; 8 bases are shared with TRBD1. The CDR3 has 16 amino acids. J lost 2 bases, V lost 5 bases, and 8 bases had no gene match. Germline CDR1 and CDR2: LNHDA and SQIVND (reference sequence). CDR3 residues: CASSVGTGSAGNTIYF. Written as DNA, the CDR3 is TGTGCCAGTAGTGTCGGGACAGGATCGGCTGGAAACACCATATATTTT.

DNA of the CDR3: TGTGCCAGCAGCTTGCAGGGGCAAGGCTACACCTTC. Translation: CASSLQGQGYTF. V and J are TRBV11-2 and TRBJ1-2, with a weak D call TRBD1 (6 bases). In germline, CDR1 is SGHAT, CDR2 FQNNGV. V gave up 3 bases and J gave up 8 bases, with 10 bases separating them. The CDR3 is 12 amino acids.

The chain recombines TRBV5-1 with TRBJ2-3; D remains unclear. Germline loops: CDR1 SGHRS, CDR2 YFSETQ. This CDR3 has 15 residues. Trimming shortened V by 7 bases and J by 0 bases, and 15 bases separated the two germline ends. CDR3 in amino acids: CASLVEPKSTDTQYF. The CDR3 region has the DNA TGCGCCAGCTTGGTGGAGCCCAAAAGCACAGATACGCAGTATTTT.

The CDR3 protein is CAIGGAGGTDTQYF. The CDR3, as DNA: TGTGCCATCGGGGGAGCGGGAGGAACAGATACGCAGTATTTT. The chain is built from TRBV10-3 and TRBJ2-3; 9 bases fit TRBD2. The CDR3 length is 14 residues. CDR1 is ENHRY and CDR2 is SYGVKD in the germline V gene. With V trimmed by 8 bases and J by 3 bases, 6 bases remained unmatched.

This chain joins TRBV5-1 and TRBJ2-1; tentatively, D is TRBD1 or TRBD2 (5 bases each). The CDR3 totals 15 residues. V shed 4 bases and J shed 2 bases, with 13 bases lying between them. CDR1 is SGHRS and CDR2 is YFSETQ in the germline V gene. CDR3 in amino acids: CASSASGRPYNEQFF. The CDR3 nucleotides read TGCGCCAGCAGCGCTTCGGGACGTCCCTACAATGAGCAGTTCTTC. Variable domain in full (rest from reference TRBV5-1 and TRBJ2-1): KAGVTQTPRYLIKTRGQQVTLSCSPISGHRSVSWYQQTPGQGLQFLFEYFSETQRNKGNFPGRFSGRQFSNSRSEMNVSTLELGDSALYLCASSASGRPYNEQFFGPGTRLTVL.

The rearrangement links TRBV2 to TRBJ2-5; 7 bases are shared with TRBD1. The J call is doubtful: the DNA matches TRBJ2-7 better. This CDR3 is 14 amino acids long. Germline V CDR1 and CDR2: SNHLY, FYNNEI. The CDR3 sequence: CASNTGVTGYEQYF. Written as DNA, the CDR3 is TGTGCCAGCAACACAGGGGTGACCGGATACGAGCAGTACTTC.

The gene calls are TRBV11-1 and TRBJ2-5; D gene ambiguous. The germline V and J ends were trimmed by 2 bases and 3 bases, with 13 bases remaining between them. Germline V lookup: CDR1 SGHAT, CDR2 FQDESV (reference sequence). CDR3 length: 15 residues. CDR3: CASSLRVVAKETQYF. In DNA form, the CDR3 reads TGTGCCAGCAGCTTACGGGTCGTGGCGAAAGAGACCCAGTACTTC.

V and J are TRBV6-1 and TRBJ1-4, with 8 bases fitting TRBD1. The CDR3 extends over 16 amino acids. The V gene's germline CDR1 is MNHNS and CDR2 SASEGT. With 0 bases clipped from V and 8 bases from J, the junction kept 8 bases outside the gene matches. CDR3 bases: TGTGCCAGCAGTGAAGCCTCTGGACAGGGTAGGGAAAAACTGTTTTTT. Protein product: CASSEASGQGREKLFF.

The chain's CDR3 is CASSSLTSGIGDTQYF. In nucleotides, the CDR3 is TGTGCCAGCAGTTCCCTGACTAGCGGGATAGGGGATACGCAGTATTTT. The rearrangement joins TRBV27 to TRBJ2-3; 11 bases are a match to TRBD2. Germline loops: CDR1 MNHEY, CDR2 SMNVEV (reference sequence). The CDR3 sequence is 16 residues long. V was clipped by 4 bases and J by 6 bases; unmatched bases: 9.

The chain has TRBV18 and TRBJ1-1, with 11 bases identical to TRBD1. The junction had 8 bases not matched to a gene; V was cut back by 0 bases and J by 5 bases. From germline, CDR1 is KGHSH and CDR2 LQKENI. The CDR3 runs to 17 residues. CDR3 DNA: TGTGCCAGCTCACCACCAAGCGGACAGGGGGCGCGTACTGAAGCTTTCTTT. Translating gives CASSPPSGQGARTEAFF.

This rearrangement joins TRBV28 to TRBJ1-1; no clear D. The V end was cut by 0 bases, the J end by 0 bases, with 11 bases between. Germline V CDR1 and CDR2: MDHEN, SYDVKM. This CDR3 spans 16 amino acids. CDR3 nucleotides: TGTGCCAGCAGTTTATGGGATCTGATAGTGAACACTGAAGCTTTCTTT. Encoded protein: CASSLWDLIVNTEAFF.

V gene TRBV2 combines with J gene TRBJ2-7, with unresolved D. Germline lookup yields CDR1 SNHLY and CDR2 FYNNEI. V was shortened by 2 bases and J by 5 bases, with 13 bases between the two germline ends. The CDR3 contains 14 residues. CDR3 in amino acids: CASSESQVAHEQYF. The CDR3 nucleotides read TGTGCCAGCAGTGAAAGTCAGGTTGCCCACGAGCAGTACTTC.

The V gene is TRBV5-8, the J gene TRBJ2-5, with D tentatively TRBD2 (6 bases). V shed 2 bases and J shed 4 bases, with 18 bases lying between them. This CDR3 is 16 amino acids long. Germline CDR1 and CDR2: SGHTS and YDEGEE. Here the CDR3 reads CASSFGQAGQGETQYF. The CDR3 nucleotides are TGTGCCAGCAGCTTTGGTCAGGCGGGGCAGGGAGAGACCCAGTACTTC.

The rearrangement links TRBV5-1 to TRBJ2-5, with 9 bases that match TRBD2. Looked up from germline, CDR1 is SGHRS and CDR2 is YFSETQ. J lost 5 bases, V lost 4 bases, and 12 bases had no gene match. The CDR3 is 16 amino acids. The CDR3 region is CASSPGTSYSGETQYF. The DNA for the CDR3 is TGCGCCAGCAGCCCCGGGACTAGCTACTCGGGGGAGACCCAGTACTTC. The variable domain in full, with the rest retrieved from reference TRBV5-1 and TRBJ2-5, is KAGVTQTPRYLIKTRGQQVTLSCSPISGHRSVSWYQQTPGQGLQFLFEYFSETQRNKGNFPGRFSGRQFSNSRSEMNVSTLELGDSALYLCASSPGTSYSGETQYFGPGTRLLVL.

This clone occurred a few times. This sequence joins TRBV6-6 and TRBJ1-2; 10 bases are a match to TRBD1. CDR3 length: 16 amino acids. Trimming at V came to 5 bases and at J to 4 bases, leaving 10 bases not matched to a gene. Germline values: CDR1 MNHNY, CDR2 SVGAGI (reference sequence). Here the CDR3 DNA reads TGTGCCAGCAGTAAAATCGGGACAGGGGACACCTATGGCTACACCTTC. It is translated as CASSKIGTGDTYGYTF.

V and J are TRBV28 and TRBJ1-5; D is unclear. V gave up 7 bases and J gave up 2 bases, with 18 bases separating them. CDR3 length: 16 amino acids. Germline CDR1 MDHEN, CDR2 SYDVKM. The CDR3 is CASTVRGGGGNQPQHF. CDR3 nucleotides: TGTGCCAGCACCGTCCGGGGAGGTGGCGGCAATCAGCCCCAGCATTTT.

This sequence joins TRBV6-5 and TRBJ1-2; TRBD1 is a possible D gene (5 bases). CDR3 size: 16 residues. Germline V gene sequence: CDR1 MNHEY, CDR2 SVGAGI. Trimming stripped 2 bases from V and 2 bases from J, with 15 bases between. The CDR3 reads CASSYLTTGTNYGYTF. CDR3 in DNA: TGTGCCAGCAGTTACCTCACCACGGGGACCAACTATGGCTACACCTTC.

The rearrangement joins TRBV7-8 to TRBJ2-1; TRBD2 aligns across 14 bases. The CDR3 is made up of 16 amino acids. CDR1 and CDR2 (germline): SGHVS, FQNEAQ. After removal of 3 bases from V and 10 bases from J, the junction contained 8 bases not matched to a gene. The CDR3 loop reads CASSLTRTSGRQEQFF. DNA for the CDR3: TGTGCCAGCAGCTTGACTCGGACTAGCGGGAGGCAGGAGCAGTTCTTC.

The rearrangement links TRBV7-6 to TRBJ1-1; D not certain. Trimming took off 5 bases at V and 4 bases at J, with 17 bases between the two ends. Germline V gene data show CDR1 as SGHVS and CDR2 as FNYEAQ. The CDR3 has 15 residues. This CDR3 is CASSPTMSLGTEAFF. For the CDR3, the DNA is TGTGCCAGCAGCCCGACGATGTCACTCGGCACTGAAGCTTTCTTT.

This chain connects TRBV7-6 to TRBJ2-7; no reliable D call. In germline, CDR1 is SGHVS, CDR2 FNYEAQ. V was pared by 5 bases and J by 0 bases, with 14 bases between. This CDR3 comprises 15 residues. The CDR3 DNA reads TGTGCCAGCAGCCTTTCGCATACAGACTCCTACGAGCAGTACTTC. Translation gives CASSLSHTDSYEQYF.

The chain has TRBV7-8 and TRBJ2-3; 7 nucleotides agree with TRBD2. V lost 4 bases, J lost 5 bases, and 3 bases stayed unmatched. This CDR3 is built from 13 residues. Germline V gene lookup returns CDR1 SGHVS and CDR2 FQNEAQ. For the CDR3, the DNA is TGTGCCAGCAGCTCACTAGCGTTAGATACGCAGTATTTT. Its translation is CASSSLALDTQYF.

The chain couples TRBV2 to TRBJ2-2; the D is unclear. The CDR3 loop spans 14 amino acids. Germline values: CDR1 SNHLY, CDR2 FYNNEI. V gave up 8 bases and J gave up 0 bases, with 10 bases separating them. CDR3 region: CASGRLANTGELFF. The CDR3 nucleotides are TGTGCCAGCGGTAGACTGGCGAACACCGGGGAGCTGTTTTTT.

This clone was found a few times. This chain uses TRBV9 with TRBJ1-5; D uncertain. V was shortened by 3 bases and J by 0 bases, with 7 bases between the two germline ends. This CDR3 has 14 residues. Germline V gives CDR1 SGDLS, CDR2 YYNGEE. In DNA, the CDR3 is TGTGCCAGCAGCGAAGCAGTTAGCAATCAGCCCCAGCATTTT. Protein sequence: CASSEAVSNQPQHF.

The DNA of the CDR3 is TGCGCCAGCAGCACCCGGGGGGGACAGTCTGGAAACACCATATATTTT. Its translation is CASSTRGGQSGNTIYF. The chain has TRBV5-1 and TRBJ1-3, with 7 bases that match TRBD1. Germline trimming cut 4 bases from V and 1 base from J; bases unmatched to any gene: 8. This CDR3 region has 16 residues. Germline V gene data show CDR1 as SGHRS and CDR2 as YFSETQ.